This T cell receptor beta chain stems from a study of T cell repertoires in cytomegalovirus infection. About the study: Well-studied HLA-B-restricted CMV epitopes were used in the study alongside recently identified HLA-C-restricted ones. CMV infection and matching HLA type were both indicated by public TCR beta signatures. Whole-study results and caveats: HLA-C-restricted CMV-specific TCR beta clonotypes prevailed in the ex vivo response. The study identified carriers of CMV plus the relevant HLA from cumulative public TCR beta family frequency.

The germline V gene has CDR1 LGHDT and CDR2 YNNKEL (reference sequence). Germline trimming cut 4 bases from V and 7 bases from J; bases unmatched to any gene: 9. This CDR3 region has 14 residues. With regard to this clonotype: Its specificity is unknown.

MiXCR, applied by TCRdb to the reads, yields one record per CDR3 protein. This repertoire shows some 920,000 distinct CDR3 sequences, approximately 32% found once; its top ten account for around an eighth. The source is a human donor in good health (CMV status not recorded). Some clones in this sample may be carry-over from other donors' samples. This material consisted of cultured CD8+ T cells from PBMCs, taken from culture after CMV antigen stimulation. The V and J genes are TRBV3-1 and TRBJ1-1; 7 bases are a match to TRBD1. CDR3 sequence: CASSPPQGGREAFF. CDR3 sequence (DNA): TGTGCCAGCAGCCCCCCCCAGGGGGGGCGTGAAGCTTTCTTT.